Following are 11 T cell receptor beta chains from one sample sequenced in a study of molecular identifiers for immune sequencing clone quantification. TCRdb passed the PCR reads through MiXCR, listing each CDR3 protein once. The data show hundreds of thousands of distinct CDR3 sequences, with under 25% seen just once and about 0.71% held by the top ten. Sequences were obtained from naive CD8+ T cells from blood, with Jurkat cell RNA spiked in. Stated subset: FACS-sorted CD8+CD4-CCR7+CD45RA+ naive T cells. These receptors originate from a human donor in good health. Some libraries in this study had Jurkat cell RNA spiked in.

The CDR3 protein is CASSVLAAQGRGSQETQYF. The DNA of the CDR3 is TGTGCCAGCAGCGTTCTGGCAGCCCAAGGAAGGGGTAGCCAAGAGACCCAGTACTTC. This chain uses TRBV9 with TRBJ2-5; D perhaps matches TRBD1 (5 bases). V lost 2 bases, J lost 1 base, and 24 bases lay in between. Germline V gene sequence: CDR1 SGDLS, CDR2 YYNGEE. The CDR3 loop spans 19 amino acids. Supplemented by reference TRBV9 and TRBJ2-5, the full variable domain reads DSGVTQTPKHLITATGQRVTLRCSPRSGDLSVYWYQQSLDQGLQFLIQYYNGEERAKGNILERFSAQQFPDLHSELNLSSLELGDSALYFCASSVLAAQGRGSQETQYFGPGTRLLVL.

This clonotype was recorded many times. The gene calls are TRBV6-5 and TRBJ2-2; D ambiguous. This CDR3 comprises 12 residues. Trimming took 8 bases from V and 3 from J, leaving 7 bases between them. CDR1 and CDR2 from the germline V gene are MNHEY and SVGAGI. CDR3 region: CASSDYTGELFF. The CDR3, as DNA: TGTGCCAGCTCAGATTACACCGGGGAGCTGTTTTTT.

This clonotype was seen just once. The junction departs from the called germline gene at one end, perhaps through a read error. The CDR3, as DNA: TGTGCCTGGAGTGTACGCACCGAGGAGCTGTTTTTT. Translation: CAWSVRTEELFF. The genes are TRBV30 and TRBJ2-2; D is undetermined. The CDR3 consists of 12 residues. Per the germline V gene, CDR1 is GTSNPN and CDR2 is SVGIG (reference sequence).

As concerns this clonotype: Since no conserved phenylalanine or tryptophan closes the CDR3, a read error is the likely cause. The chain uses TRBV4-3 and TRBJ1-5; a weak D match, TRBD1 (5 bases). CDR1 and CDR2 from the germline V gene are LGHNA and YSLEER. V gave up 0 bases and J gave up 6 bases, with 18 bases separating them. This CDR3 contains 17 residues. CDR3 protein: CASSQDTVGAGSQPQHL. In nucleotides, the CDR3 is TGCGCCAGCAGCCAAGATACGGTTGGGGCGGGAAGTCAGCCCCAGCATCTT.

A note on this clonotype: A read error is possible here, since a much larger clone lies one base away. The chain joins TRBV27 to TRBJ2-3; D uncertain. This CDR3 spans 14 amino acids. The germline CDR1 and CDR2 sequences are MNHEY and SMNVEV (reference sequence). CDR3 DNA: TGTGCCAGCAGGTTATCGAGTAGCACAGATACGCAGTATTTT. This gives the protein CASRLSSSTDTQYF.

This clonotype was seen at least ten times. The rearrangement uses TRBV7-2 and TRBJ2-3, with D perhaps TRBD2 (6 bases). V was clipped by 4 bases and J by 2 bases, with 13 bases between them. The CDR3 is 15 residues long. Germline V gives CDR1 SGHTA, CDR2 FQGNSA. The CDR3 reads CASSSPGLHTDTQYF. The CDR3 DNA reads TGTGCCAGCAGCTCTCCGGGACTTCACACAGATACGCAGTATTTT.

Note on this clonotype: One base away lies a much larger clone, so this may be a sequencing read error. The DNA of the CDR3 is TGCAGTGCTAGAGAGTCGGGGGGACGATTCTACGAGCAGTACTTC. Protein product: CSARESGGRFYEQYF. This chain joins TRBV20-1 and TRBJ2-7; 7 nucleotides align to TRBD2. CDR3 size: 15 residues. CDR1 is DFQATT and CDR2 is SNEGSKA in the germline V gene (reference sequence). Trimming removed 0 bases from V and 3 bases from J; junction bases left unmatched: 8.

On this clonotype: The CDR3 does not end in the conserved phenylalanine or tryptophan, so this is likely a read error. The chain couples TRBV5-4 to TRBJ2-3; 11 nucleotides line up with TRBD1. Germline loops: CDR1 SGHNT, CDR2 YYREEE (reference sequence). The J segment lost 6 bases and the V segment lost 0 bases, leaving 9 bases of the junction unmatched. This CDR3 contains 17 residues. The CDR3 DNA sequence: TGTGCCAGCAGCTTGGTAGGACAGGGGGCGCATCCGGATACGCAGTATTTA. Encoded protein: CASSLVGQGAHPDTQYL.

This clonotype was observed a handful of times. The chain has TRBV4-2 and TRBJ2-7, with D perhaps matching TRBD1 or TRBD2 (7 bases each). Germline loops: CDR1 LGHNA, CDR2 YNFKEQ. V dropped 3 bases and J dropped 2 bases, with 14 bases sitting between them. This CDR3 comprises 15 residues. The CDR3 is CASSQGGDSPYEQYF. CDR3 nucleotides: TGTGCCAGCAGCCAGGGGGGGGACAGTCCCTACGAGCAGTACTTC.

This clonotype was counted many times. The CDR3 reads CASSQEANTEAFF. The CDR3 DNA follows: TGCGCCAGCAGCCAAGAAGCTAACACTGAAGCTTTCTTT. The chain joins TRBV4-1 to TRBJ1-1; D remains unclear. There are 13 residues in the CDR3. V lost 0 bases, J lost 2 bases, and 4 bases lay in between. Per germline, CDR1 MGHRA and CDR2 YSYEKL.

The rearrangement links TRBV9 to TRBJ1-4; D might be TRBD1 (6 bases). V was cut by 4 bases and J by 3 bases, with 10 bases left in between. Germline CDR1 and CDR2: SGDLS and YYNGEE. The length of the CDR3 is 14 residues. CDR3 DNA: TGTGCCAGCAGCCCACGACAGGCTAATGAAAAACTGTTTTTT. Translation gives CASSPRQANEKLFF.